A single sample gave rise to the 11 T cell receptor beta chains below, sequenced in a study of naive and memory T cell subsets. The beta constant-region primer was an equimolar mix of two oligonucleotides covering TRBC1 and TRBC2. TCRdb redid the calling of the UMI-ligation and nested PCR reads with MiXCR, one entry per CDR3 protein. The data hold tens of thousands of distinct CDR3 sequences, with 10% to 15% observed a single time. Sequenced sample: effector memory CD4+ T cells from blood. Sample subset: effector memory, CD45RA- CD27-. The receptors here all came from a human donor in good health.

This clonotype was observed many times. The chain links TRBV3-1 to TRBJ2-1, with 11 positions matching TRBD1. Germline trimming cut 4 bases from V and 10 bases from J; bases unmatched to any gene: 6. The CDR3 extends over 14 amino acids. The germline CDR1 and CDR2 sequences are LGHDT and YNNKEL (reference sequence). The CDR3 protein is CASSRGQGAKEQFF. As DNA, the CDR3 is TGTGCCAGCAGCCGAGGACAGGGGGCCAAAGAGCAGTTCTTC.

This clonotype was detected many times. V and J are TRBV2 and TRBJ2-1; weak D call: TRBD2 (5 bases). Germline CDR1 SNHLY, CDR2 FYNNEI. Trimming pared 3 bases from V and 0 bases from J, leaving 9 bases between. This CDR3 contains 15 residues. The CDR3 bases are TGTGCCAGCAGTGAGAGCGGAGTCTCCTACAATGAGCAGTTCTTC. Its protein product is CASSESGVSYNEQFF.

This rearrangement joins TRBV7-2 to TRBJ2-1; 7 nucleotides match TRBD1. Germline values: CDR1 SGHTA, CDR2 FQGNSA. The CDR3 runs 14 residues. V gave up 5 bases and J gave up 10 bases; unmatched junction bases: 11. The CDR3 loop reads CASSNRDRKNEQFF. The CDR3 coding sequence is TGTGCCAGCAGCAACCGGGACAGAAAAAACGAGCAGTTCTTC. The full variable domain, with the rest looked up from reference TRBV7-2 and TRBJ2-1, is GAGVSQSPSNKVTEKGKDVELRCDPISGHTALYWYRQSLGQGLEFLIYFQGNSAPDKSGLPSDRFSAERTGGSVSTLTIQRTQQEDSAVYLCASSNRDRKNEQFFGPGTRLTVL.

The chain has TRBV12-3 or TRBV12-4 and TRBJ2-5, with 7 bases fitting TRBD2. V was clipped by 5 bases and J by 3 bases; unmatched bases: 6. The CDR3 spans 14 residues. The CDR3: CASSPRAGEETQYF. For the CDR3, the DNA is TGTGCCAGCAGTCCCCGGGCGGGGGAAGAGACCCAGTACTTC.

At least ten counts were recorded for this clonotype. V is TRBV7-2 and J is TRBJ2-3; 7 nucleotides align to TRBD1. J gave up 8 bases and V 5 bases, and 4 bases lay outside the gene matches. The CDR3 loop spans 12 amino acids. Per germline, CDR1 SGHTA and CDR2 FQGNSA. CDR3 in amino acids: CASSIPGGTQYF. DNA for the CDR3: TGTGCCAGCAGCATCCCAGGGGGTACGCAGTATTTT.

In its sample, this clonotype is medium-sized. The chain joins TRBV7-9 to TRBJ2-2, with 9 bases aligning to TRBD2. V was clipped by 4 bases and J by 1 base; unmatched bases: 4. This CDR3 is 16 amino acids long. CDR1 is SEHNR, CDR2 FQNEAQ, per germline (reference sequence). The CDR3 sequence: CASSSGTSLNTGELFF. In nucleotides, the CDR3 is TGTGCCAGCAGCTCGGGGACTAGCCTGAACACCGGGGAGCTGTTTTTT.

This clonotype was seen a handful of times. V usage is TRBV7-6 and J usage is TRBJ2-3; possibly TRBD2 for D (6 bases). This CDR3 has 14 amino acids. Per the germline V gene, CDR1 is SGHVS and CDR2 is FNYEAQ. Trimming removed 1 base from V and 4 bases from J, with 9 bases in between. CDR3 coding DNA: TGTGCCAGCAGCTTAGTACAGCGGGCAGATACGCAGTATTTT. It is translated as CASSLVQRADTQYF. Full variable domain (rest looked up from reference TRBV7-6 and TRBJ2-3): GAGVSQSPRYKVTKRGQDVALRCDPISGHVSLYWYRQALGQGPEFLTYFNYEAQQDKSGLPNDRFSAERPEGSISTLTIQRTEQRDSAMYRCASSLVQRADTQYFGPGTRLTVL.

In this sample, this clonotype turned up a few times. The V gene is TRBV5-1, the J gene TRBJ1-2; the D is unclear. Germline CDR1 reads SGHRS; CDR2 reads YFSETQ. The CDR3 extends over 11 amino acids. Trimming took 4 bases from V and 7 from J, leaving 8 bases between them. The CDR3 sequence is CASSADVGYTF. The CDR3 DNA sequence: TGCGCCAGCAGCGCGGACGTTGGCTACACCTTC. Using reference TRBV5-1 and TRBJ1-2 for the parts outside the CDR3, the full variable domain is KAGVTQTPRYLIKTRGQQVTLSCSPISGHRSVSWYQQTPGQGLQFLFEYFSETQRNKGNFPGRFSGRQFSNSRSEMNVSTLELGDSALYLCASSADVGYTFGSGTRLTVV.

Many counts were recorded for this clonotype. The V and J genes are TRBV6-1 and TRBJ2-1, with D perhaps TRBD2 (6 bases). This CDR3 contains 14 residues. Trimming pared 6 bases from V and 7 bases from J, leaving 16 bases between. Germline V gene sequence: CDR1 MNHNS, CDR2 SASEGT. The CDR3 DNA is TGTGCCAGCAGCGAACCTAGCGTTAGTAATGAGCAGTTCTTC. This sequence encodes CASSEPSVSNEQFF.

This clonotype was seen only a few times. V and J are TRBV4-2 and TRBJ1-5, with 8 bases that match TRBD1. With V trimmed by 0 bases and J by 5 bases, 3 bases remained unmatched. Germline V gives CDR1 LGHNA, CDR2 YNFKEQ. This CDR3 region has 15 residues. CDR3 in DNA: TGTGCCAGCAGCCAAGATTCAGGGGGCTATCAGCCCCAGCATTTT. This encodes CASSQDSGGYQPQHF.

The chain recombines TRBV20-1 with TRBJ2-3; TRBD2 is a possible D gene (5 bases). The V and J ends lost 0 bases and 6 bases respectively, with 22 bases between them. Germline V gives CDR1 DFQATT, CDR2 SNEGSKA (reference sequence). The CDR3 sequence is 17 residues long. The CDR3 region is CSARDRSDRLARDTQYF. CDR3 in DNA: TGCAGTGCTAGAGATCGGTCGGATAGGCTAGCAAGGGATACGCAGTATTTT.